This record looks at one T cell receptor beta chain sequence and its context. The data originate from a study of blood T cell repertoires in COVID-19. As for the study in general: Whether acute or convalescent, the COVID-19 samples came from the United States, Italy and Spain. From T cells, B-cell-depleted T cells, or PBMCs came the material, which was cDNA or gDNA.

Original data processing: Estimation of nucleated cell counts relied on the amplification of reference gene primers. Data came from immunoSEQ multiplex PCR; TCRdb stores just in-frame clones and leaves some out. Clone size and V and J calls were adopted from that table, with D and trimming inferred from the DNA. The sample lists approximately 500,000 clones; 80% to 90% were seen once. Germline CDR1 and CDR2: LGHNT and FRNRAP. With 2 bases clipped from V and 0 bases from J, the junction kept 4 bases outside the gene matches. The CDR3 length is 17 residues. The chain combines TRBV12-5 with TRBJ2-2; 9 bases agree with TRBD2. This TCR was recovered from a human donor in a cohort sampled during active COVID-19. The sequencing sample was made of peripheral blood. The CDR3 DNA sequence: TGTGCTAGTGGTTTGATGACTAGCGGAACGAACACCGGGGAGCTGTTTTTT. Translation gives CASGLMTSGTNTGELFF.